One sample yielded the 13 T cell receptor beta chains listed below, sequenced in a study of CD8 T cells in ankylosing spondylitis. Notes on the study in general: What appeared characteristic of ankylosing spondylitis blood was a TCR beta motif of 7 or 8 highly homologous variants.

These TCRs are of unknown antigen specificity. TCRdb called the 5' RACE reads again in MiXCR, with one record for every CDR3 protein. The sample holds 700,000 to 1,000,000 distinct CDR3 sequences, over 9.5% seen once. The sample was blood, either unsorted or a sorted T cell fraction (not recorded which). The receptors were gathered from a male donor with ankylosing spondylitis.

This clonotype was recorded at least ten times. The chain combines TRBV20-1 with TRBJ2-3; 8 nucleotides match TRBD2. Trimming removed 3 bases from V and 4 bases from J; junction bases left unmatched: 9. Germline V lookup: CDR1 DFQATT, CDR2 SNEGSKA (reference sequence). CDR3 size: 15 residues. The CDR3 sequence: CSARGLAGFADTQYF. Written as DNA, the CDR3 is TGCAGTGCTAGGGGCCTAGCGGGCTTCGCAGATACGCAGTATTTT.

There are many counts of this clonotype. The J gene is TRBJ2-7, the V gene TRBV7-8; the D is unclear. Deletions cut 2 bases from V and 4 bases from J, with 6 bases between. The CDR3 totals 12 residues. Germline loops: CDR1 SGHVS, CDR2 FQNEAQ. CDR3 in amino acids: CASSLSDYEQYF. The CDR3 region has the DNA TGTGCCAGCAGCTTAAGCGATTACGAGCAGTACTTC. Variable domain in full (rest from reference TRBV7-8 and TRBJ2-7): GAGVSQSPRYKVAKRGQDVALRCDPISGHVSLFWYQQALGQGPEFLTYFQNEAQLDKSGLPSDRFFAERPEGSVSTLKIQRTQQEDSAVYLCASSLSDYEQYFGPGTRLTVT.

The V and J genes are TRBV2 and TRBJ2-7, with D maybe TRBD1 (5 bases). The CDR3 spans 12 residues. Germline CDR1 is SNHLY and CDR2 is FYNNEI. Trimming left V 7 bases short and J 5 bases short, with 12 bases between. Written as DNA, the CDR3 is TGTGCCAGCACCTTCGCAGGGAACGAGCAGTACTTC. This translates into CASTFAGNEQYF.

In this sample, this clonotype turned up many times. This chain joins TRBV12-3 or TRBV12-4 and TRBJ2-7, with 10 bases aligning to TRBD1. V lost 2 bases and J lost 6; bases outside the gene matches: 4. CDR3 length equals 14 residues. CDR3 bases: TGTGCCAGCAGTTTACGGGACAGGGGAGGCGAGCAGTACTTC. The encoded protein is CASSLRDRGGEQYF.

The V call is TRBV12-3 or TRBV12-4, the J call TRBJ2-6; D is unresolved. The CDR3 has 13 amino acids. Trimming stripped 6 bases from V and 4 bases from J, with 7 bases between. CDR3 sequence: CASRLEGANVLTF. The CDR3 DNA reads TGTGCCAGCAGACTGGAAGGGGCCAACGTCCTGACTTTC.

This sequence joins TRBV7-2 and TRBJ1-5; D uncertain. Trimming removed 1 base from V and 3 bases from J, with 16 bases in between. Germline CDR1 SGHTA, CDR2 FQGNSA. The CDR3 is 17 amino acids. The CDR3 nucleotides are TGTGCCAGCAGCTTAGGTGGTGGTGGGAGTTTCAATCAGCCCCAGCATTTT. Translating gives CASSLGGGGSFNQPQHF.

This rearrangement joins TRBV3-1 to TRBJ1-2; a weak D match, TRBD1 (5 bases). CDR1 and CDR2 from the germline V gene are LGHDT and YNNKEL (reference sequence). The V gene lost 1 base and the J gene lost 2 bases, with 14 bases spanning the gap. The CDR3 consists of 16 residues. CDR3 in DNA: TGTGCCAGCAGCCAAGGTGGACACGGTACGAACTATGGCTACACCTTC. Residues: CASSQGGHGTNYGYTF.

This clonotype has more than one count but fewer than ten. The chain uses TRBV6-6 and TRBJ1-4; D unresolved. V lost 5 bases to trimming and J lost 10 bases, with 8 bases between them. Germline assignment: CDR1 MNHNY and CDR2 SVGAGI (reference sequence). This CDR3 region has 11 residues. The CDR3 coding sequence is TGTGCCAGCAGTGGTAGTGGAAAACTGTTTTTT. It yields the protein CASSGSGKLFF.

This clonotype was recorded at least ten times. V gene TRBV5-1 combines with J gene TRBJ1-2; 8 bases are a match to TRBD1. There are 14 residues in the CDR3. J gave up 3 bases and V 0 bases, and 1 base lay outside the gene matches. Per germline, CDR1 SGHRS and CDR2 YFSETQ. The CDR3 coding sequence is TGCGCCAGCAGCTTGGGGGGACAGGACTATGGCTACACCTTC. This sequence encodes CASSLGGQDYGYTF.

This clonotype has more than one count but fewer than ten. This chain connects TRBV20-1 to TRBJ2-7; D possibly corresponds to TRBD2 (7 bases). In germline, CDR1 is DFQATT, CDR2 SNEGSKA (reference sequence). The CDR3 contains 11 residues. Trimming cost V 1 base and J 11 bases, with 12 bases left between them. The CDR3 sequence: CSARGQGREYF. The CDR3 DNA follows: TGCAGTGCTAGAGGGCAGGGGAGGGAGTACTTC.

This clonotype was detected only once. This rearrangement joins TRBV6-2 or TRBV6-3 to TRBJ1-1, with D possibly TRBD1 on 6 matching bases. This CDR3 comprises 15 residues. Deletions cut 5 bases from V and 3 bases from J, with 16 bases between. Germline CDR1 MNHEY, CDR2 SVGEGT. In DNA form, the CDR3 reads TGTGCCAGCAGTGGCCGGACAGCCGAGGACACTGAAGCTTTCTTT. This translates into CASSGRTAEDTEAFF.

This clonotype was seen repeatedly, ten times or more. The CDR3 here is CSADGTDSYEQYF. In DNA form, the CDR3 reads TGCAGTGCGGACGGGACGGACTCCTACGAGCAGTACTTC. The chain carries TRBV20-1 and TRBJ2-7; D could derive from TRBD1 or TRBD2 (5 bases each). V dropped 6 bases and J dropped 0 bases, with 12 bases sitting between them. Germline loops: CDR1 DFQATT, CDR2 SNEGSKA (reference sequence). The CDR3 consists of 13 residues.

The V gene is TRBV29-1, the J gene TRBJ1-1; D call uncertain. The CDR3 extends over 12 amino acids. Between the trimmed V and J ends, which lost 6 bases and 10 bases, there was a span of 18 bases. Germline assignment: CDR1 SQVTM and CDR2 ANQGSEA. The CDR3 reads CSVEIPRGVAFF. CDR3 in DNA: TGCAGCGTCGAAATCCCTCGCGGAGTAGCTTTCTTT.